This paragraph reports one T cell receptor (beta chain). These data come from a study of PD-1 blockade in mismatch repair-deficient tumors. Libraries were prepared by immunoSEQ multiplex PCR; TCRdb keeps only in-frame clonotypes and omits some of them. The repertoire consists of about 100,000 clones, with 70% to 85% occurring once and the leading ten covering around 6.6%. V was pared by 1 base and J by 5 bases, with 7 bases of the junction left unmatched. This CDR3 region has 14 residues. Germline loops: CDR1 SQVTM, CDR2 ANQGSEA. The source was peripheral blood, collected approximately 35 weeks after starting pembrolizumab. This TCR came from an adult with mismatch repair-deficient cancer. The rearrangement joins TRBV29-1 to TRBJ1-1; TRBD1 aligns across 7 bases. The CDR3 reads CSVEGGQYETEAFF. The CDR3 DNA follows: TGCAGCGTTGAAGGGGGACAGTATGAGACTGAAGCTTTCTTT.